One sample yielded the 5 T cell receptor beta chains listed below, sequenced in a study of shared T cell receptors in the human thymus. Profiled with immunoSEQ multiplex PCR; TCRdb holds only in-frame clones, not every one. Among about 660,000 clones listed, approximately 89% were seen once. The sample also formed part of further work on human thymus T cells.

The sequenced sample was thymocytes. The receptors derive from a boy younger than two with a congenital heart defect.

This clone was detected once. As DNA, the CDR3 is TGTGCCTGGAGTGTACGGGGGGTTCAGCCCCAGCATTTT. Its translation is CAWSVRGVQPQHF. The V gene is TRBV30, the J gene TRBJ1-5; possible D gene TRBD1, 5 bases. V was shortened by 0 bases and J by 6 bases, with 9 bases between the two germline ends. The germline gives CDR1 GTSNPN, CDR2 SVGIG (reference sequence). The CDR3 is 13 amino acids.

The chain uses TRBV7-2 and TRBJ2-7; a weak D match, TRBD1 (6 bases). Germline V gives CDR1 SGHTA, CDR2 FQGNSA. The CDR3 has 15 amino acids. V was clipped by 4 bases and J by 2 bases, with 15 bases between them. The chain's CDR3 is CASSSSQGLTYEQYF. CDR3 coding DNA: TGTGCCAGCAGCTCGTCACAGGGATTAACCTACGAGCAGTACTTC. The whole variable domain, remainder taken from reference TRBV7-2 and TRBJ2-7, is GAGVSQSPSNKVTEKGKDVELRCDPISGHTALYWYRQSLGQGLEFLIYFQGNSAPDKSGLPSDRFSAERTGGSVSTLTIQRTQQEDSAVYLCASSSSQGLTYEQYFGPGTRLTVT.

CDR3 in amino acids: CAWSPSEQFF. CDR3 bases: TGTGCCTGGAGCCCTTCGGAGCAGTTCTTC. The chain couples TRBV30 to TRBJ2-1; D not resolved. V lost 3 bases to trimming and J lost 10 bases, with 7 bases between them. The CDR3 consists of 10 residues. Per the germline V gene, CDR1 is GTSNPN and CDR2 is SVGIG (reference sequence).

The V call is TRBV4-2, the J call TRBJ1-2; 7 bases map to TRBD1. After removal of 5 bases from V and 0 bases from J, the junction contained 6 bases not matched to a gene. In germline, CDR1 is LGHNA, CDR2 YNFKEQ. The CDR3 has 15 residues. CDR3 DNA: TGTGCCAGCAGCGGTCGGGACAGAACTAACTATGGCTACACCTTC. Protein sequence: CASSGRDRTNYGYTF.

For the CDR3, the DNA is TGTGCCAGCAGCTTAGAAAGCGGGAGCGTCTACGAGCAGTACTTC. It specifies CASSLESGSVYEQYF. V is TRBV7-6 and J is TRBJ2-7; TRBD2 agrees at 8 bases. J lost 3 bases, V lost 1 base, and 5 bases had no gene match. The V gene's germline CDR1 is SGHVS and CDR2 FNYEAQ. The CDR3 loop spans 15 amino acids.